Presented here are 9 T cell receptor beta chains from one specimen sequenced in a study of technical replicates of blood from four donors. Generated by immunoSEQ multiplex PCR, the TCRdb table keeps only in-frame clones and is missing some. In the table there are 84,000 or so clones, 97% of which are singletons. The sequencing sample was made of T cells isolated from PBMCs. The receptors derive from a human donor in good health.

The V and J genes are TRBV27 and TRBJ2-3; D unresolved. Between the trimmed V and J ends, which lost 0 bases and 8 bases, there was a span of 15 bases. CDR3 length: 15 residues. From germline, CDR1 is MNHEY and CDR2 SMNVEV (reference sequence). For the CDR3, the DNA is TGTGCCAGCAGTTTATCCGGCCGACTCCTGGTTACGCAGTATTTT. This codes for CASSLSGRLLVTQYF.

As DNA, the CDR3 is TGTGCCAGCAGCCTACGAACAGGGATATCACCCCTCCACTTT. This gives the protein CASSLRTGISPLHF. The chain combines TRBV14 with TRBJ1-6; D perhaps matches TRBD1 (6 bases). The CDR3 covers 14 residues. Per the germline V gene, CDR1 is SGHDN and CDR2 is FVKESK. Trimming removed 4 bases at V and 10 bases at J, with 14 bases between.

The J gene is TRBJ1-2, the V gene TRBV10-3, with D unclear. The CDR3 is 13 amino acids. CDR1 and CDR2 (germline): ENHRY, SYGVKD. V was shortened by 2 bases and J by 6 bases, with 10 bases between the two germline ends. The CDR3 reads CAISENILDGYTF. The CDR3 region has the DNA TGTGCCATCAGTGAGAATATACTGGATGGCTACACCTTC.

The genes are TRBV28 and TRBJ1-2; D gene uncertain. The CDR3 has 13 amino acids. V gave up 3 bases and J gave up 4 bases, with 9 bases separating them. Germline V CDR1 and CDR2: MDHEN, SYDVKM. The CDR3 nucleotides read TGTGCCAGCAGTTTGTGGGCCTCCTATGGCTACACCTTC. Translated: CASSLWASYGYTF.

The rearrangement uses TRBV28 and TRBJ2-1; tentatively, D is TRBD1 (6 bases). CDR3 length equals 17 residues. The V gene lost 6 bases and the J gene lost 3 bases, with 21 bases spanning the gap. Germline V gives CDR1 MDHEN, CDR2 SYDVKM. CDR3 nucleotide sequence: TGTGCCAGCAGCTCTGCCGAACAGGGTTACGACTACAATGAGCAGTTCTTC. Amino acids: CASSSAEQGYDYNEQFF.

This chain links TRBV2 with TRBJ1-1, with no clear D. The V end was cut by 8 bases, the J end by 4 bases, with 14 bases between. The CDR3 length is 13 residues. CDR1 and CDR2 (germline): SNHLY, FYNNEI. In nucleotides, the CDR3 is TGTGCCAGCTCCCGAGAGGGCGGCACTGAAGCTTTCTTT. It encodes CASSREGGTEAFF.

V is TRBV2 and J is TRBJ1-2; 8 positions agree with TRBD1. Germline V CDR1 and CDR2: SNHLY, FYNNEI. The V gene end was trimmed by 7 bases and the J gene end by 7 bases; junction bases not matched to a gene: 8. This CDR3 region has 13 residues. The DNA of the CDR3 is TGTGCCAGCACCTCCGACAGGGGAGGTGGCTACACCTTC. This encodes CASTSDRGGGYTF.

The rearrangement joins TRBV2 to TRBJ2-3, with 10 nucleotides matching TRBD1. CDR1 and CDR2 (germline): SNHLY, FYNNEI. The V segment lost 4 bases and the J segment 3 bases; nucleotides outside the gene matches: 1. The CDR3 length is 14 residues. The CDR3 reads CASSGDRGTDTQYF. The CDR3 region has the DNA TGTGCCAGCAGTGGGGACAGGGGTACAGATACGCAGTATTTT.

J is TRBJ2-2 and V is TRBV6-5; D possibly corresponds to TRBD2 (6 bases). The CDR3 has 14 residues. V lost 2 bases and J 7 bases, leaving 11 bases between the germline ends. From germline, CDR1 is MNHEY and CDR2 SVGAGI. CDR3: CASSYRDLFGELFF. DNA for the CDR3: TGTGCCAGCAGTTACAGGGACTTGTTCGGGGAGCTGTTTTTT.